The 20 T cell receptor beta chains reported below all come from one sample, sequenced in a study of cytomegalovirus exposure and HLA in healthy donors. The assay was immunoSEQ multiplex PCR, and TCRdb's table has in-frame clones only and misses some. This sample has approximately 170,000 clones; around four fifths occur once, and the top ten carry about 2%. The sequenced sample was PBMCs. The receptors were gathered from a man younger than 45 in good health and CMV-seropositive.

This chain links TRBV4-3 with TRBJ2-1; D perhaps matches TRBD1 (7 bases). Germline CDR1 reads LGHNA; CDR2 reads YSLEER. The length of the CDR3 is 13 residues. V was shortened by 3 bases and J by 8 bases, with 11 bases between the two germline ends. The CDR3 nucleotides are TGCGCCAGCAGCCATGACAGGGACTATGAGCAGTTCTTC. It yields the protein CASSHDRDYEQFF.

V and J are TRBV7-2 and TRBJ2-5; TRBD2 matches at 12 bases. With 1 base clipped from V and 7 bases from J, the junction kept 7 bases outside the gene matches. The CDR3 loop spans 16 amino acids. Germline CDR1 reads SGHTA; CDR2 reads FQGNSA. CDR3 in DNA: TGTGCCAGCAGCTTAGTTCTAGCGGGGGGGGCAATGACCCAGTACTTC. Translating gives CASSLVLAGGAMTQYF.

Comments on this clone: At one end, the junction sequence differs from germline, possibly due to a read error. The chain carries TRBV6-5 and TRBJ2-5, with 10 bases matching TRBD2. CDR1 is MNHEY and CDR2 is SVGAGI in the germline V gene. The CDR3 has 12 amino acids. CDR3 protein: CASSSLGTSAHF. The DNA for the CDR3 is TGTGCCAGCAGTTCTCTGGGGACTAGCGCGCACTTC.

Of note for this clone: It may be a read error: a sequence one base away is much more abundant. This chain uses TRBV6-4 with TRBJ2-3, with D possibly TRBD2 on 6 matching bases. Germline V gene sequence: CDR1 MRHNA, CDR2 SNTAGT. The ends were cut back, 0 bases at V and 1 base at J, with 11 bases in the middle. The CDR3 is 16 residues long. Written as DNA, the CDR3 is TGTGCCAGCAGTGACTCGACTGGCGGGGGCACAGATACGCAGTATTTT. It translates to CASSDSTGGGTDTQYF.

CDR3 coding DNA: TGTGCCAGCAGCGAGGGGTCGGGCGAGCAGTACTTC. The encoded protein is CASSEGSGEQYF. This rearrangement joins TRBV9 to TRBJ2-7; D perhaps matches TRBD1 (5 bases). The V and J ends lost 3 bases and 6 bases respectively, with 10 bases between them. Germline CDR1 SGDLS, CDR2 YYNGEE. This CDR3 region has 12 residues. The variable domain in full, with the rest retrieved from reference TRBV9 and TRBJ2-7, is DSGVTQTPKHLITATGQRVTLRCSPRSGDLSVYWYQQSLDQGLQFLIQYYNGEERAKGNILERFSAQQFPDLHSELNLSSLELGDSALYFCASSEGSGEQYFGPGTRLTVT.

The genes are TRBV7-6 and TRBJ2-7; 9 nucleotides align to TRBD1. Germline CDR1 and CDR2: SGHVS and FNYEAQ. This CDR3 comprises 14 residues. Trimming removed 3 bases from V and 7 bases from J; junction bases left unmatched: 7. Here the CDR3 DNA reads TGTGCCAGCAGCTTTTCACAGGGGGCTCGAGAGCAGTACTTC. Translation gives CASSFSQGAREQYF.

The CDR3 nucleotides are TGTGCCAGCAGCGAGTCCGGGAGGAATGAAAAACTGTTTTTT. Protein sequence: CASSESGRNEKLFF. The chain couples TRBV6-5 to TRBJ1-4; no reliable D call. Germline assignment: CDR1 MNHEY and CDR2 SVGAGI. V was trimmed by 6 bases and J by 5 bases, leaving 13 bases between them. The CDR3 runs to 14 residues.

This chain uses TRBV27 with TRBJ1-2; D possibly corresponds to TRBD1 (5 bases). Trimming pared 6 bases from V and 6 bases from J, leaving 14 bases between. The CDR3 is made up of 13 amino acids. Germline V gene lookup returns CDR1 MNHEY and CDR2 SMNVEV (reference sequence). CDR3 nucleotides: TGTGCCAGCAGCCACAGGCTTCTGCATGGCTACACCTTC. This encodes CASSHRLLHGYTF.

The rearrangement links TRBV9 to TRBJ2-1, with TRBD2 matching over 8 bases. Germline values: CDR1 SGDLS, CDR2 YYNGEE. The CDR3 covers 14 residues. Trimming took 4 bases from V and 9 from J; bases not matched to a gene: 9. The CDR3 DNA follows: TGTGCCAGCAGCCCCCACCGACTAGCGCTTGAGCAGTTCTTC. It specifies CASSPHRLALEQFF.

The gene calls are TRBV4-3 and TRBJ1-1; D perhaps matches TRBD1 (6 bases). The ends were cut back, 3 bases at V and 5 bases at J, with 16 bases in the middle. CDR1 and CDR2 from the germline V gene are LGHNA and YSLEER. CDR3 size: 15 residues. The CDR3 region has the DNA TGCGCCAGCAGCCACAGGGTAACAGGGCGGACTGAAGCTTTCTTT. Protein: CASSHRVTGRTEAFF.

The chain's CDR3 is CASSGILTGTNYGYTF. CDR3 sequence (DNA): TGTGCCAGCAGCGGGATACTGACGGGGACTAACTATGGCTACACCTTC. The chain recombines TRBV5-4 with TRBJ1-2; D call uncertain. CDR3 size: 16 residues. The V gene's germline CDR1 is SGHNT and CDR2 YYREEE (reference sequence). Trimming cost V 4 bases and J 0 bases, with 16 bases left between them.

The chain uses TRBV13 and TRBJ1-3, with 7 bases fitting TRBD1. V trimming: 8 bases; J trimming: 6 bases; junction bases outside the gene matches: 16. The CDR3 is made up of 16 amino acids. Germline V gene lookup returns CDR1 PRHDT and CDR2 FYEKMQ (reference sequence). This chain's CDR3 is CASGTGTAYVANTIYF. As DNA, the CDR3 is TGTGCCAGCGGAACGGGGACAGCGTACGTAGCAAACACCATATATTTT.

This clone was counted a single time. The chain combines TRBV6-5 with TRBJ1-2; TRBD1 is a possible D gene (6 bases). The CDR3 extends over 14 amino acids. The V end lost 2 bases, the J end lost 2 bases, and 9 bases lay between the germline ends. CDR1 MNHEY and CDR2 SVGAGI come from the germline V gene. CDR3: CASSYRTENYGYTF. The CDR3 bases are TGTGCCAGCAGTTACCGGACAGAAAACTATGGCTACACCTTC.

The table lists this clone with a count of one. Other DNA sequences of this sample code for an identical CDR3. CDR3 DNA sequence: TGTGCCAGCAGCTTAACGGGGGGGAGTGGGGCCAACGTCCTGACTTTC. It is translated as CASSLTGGSGANVLTF. V usage is TRBV7-3 and J usage is TRBJ2-6, with 7 bases fitting TRBD2. CDR3 length: 16 amino acids. Trimming took 0 bases from V and 3 from J; bases not matched to a gene: 2. CDR1 SGHTA and CDR2 FQGTGA come from the germline V gene.

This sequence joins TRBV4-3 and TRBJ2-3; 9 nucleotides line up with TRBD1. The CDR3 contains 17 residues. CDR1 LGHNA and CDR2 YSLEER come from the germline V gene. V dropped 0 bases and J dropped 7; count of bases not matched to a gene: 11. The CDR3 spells CASSQELDRGGFNTQYF. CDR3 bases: TGCGCCAGCAGCCAAGAACTAGACAGGGGGGGCTTTAATACGCAGTATTTT.

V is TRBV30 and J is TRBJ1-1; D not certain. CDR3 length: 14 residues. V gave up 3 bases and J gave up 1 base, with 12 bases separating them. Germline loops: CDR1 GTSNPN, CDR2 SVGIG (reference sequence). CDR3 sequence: CAWSPWRPNTEAFF. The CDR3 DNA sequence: TGTGCCTGGAGCCCCTGGCGGCCGAACACTGAAGCTTTCTTT. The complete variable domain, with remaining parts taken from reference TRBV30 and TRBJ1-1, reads SQTIHQWPATLVQPVGSPLSLECTVEGTSNPNLYWYRQAAGRGLQLLFYSVGIGQISSEVPQNLSASRPQDRQFILSSKKLLLSDSGFYLCAWSPWRPNTEAFFGQGTRLTVV.

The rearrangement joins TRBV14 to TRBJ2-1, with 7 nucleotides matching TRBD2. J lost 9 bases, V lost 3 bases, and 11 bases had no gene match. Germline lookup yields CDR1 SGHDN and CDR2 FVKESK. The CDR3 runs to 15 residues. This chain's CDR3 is CASSHPRGVGAEQFF. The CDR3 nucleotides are TGTGCCAGCAGCCACCCTCGGGGGGTTGGGGCTGAGCAGTTCTTC.

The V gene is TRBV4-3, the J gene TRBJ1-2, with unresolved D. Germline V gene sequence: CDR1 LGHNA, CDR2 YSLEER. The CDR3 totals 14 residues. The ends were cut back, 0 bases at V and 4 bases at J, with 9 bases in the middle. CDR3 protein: CASSQESPGYGYTF. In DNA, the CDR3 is TGCGCCAGCAGCCAAGAGTCACCCGGCTATGGCTACACCTTC.

CDR3 DNA sequence: TGTGCCAGCAGCTTTACCGCAGGGGCGAGCAATCAGCCCCAGCATTTT. Residues: CASSFTAGASNQPQHF. The chain is built from TRBV5-5 and TRBJ1-5; possible D gene TRBD1, 6 bases. The germline V gene encodes CDR1 SGHKS and CDR2 YYEKEE (reference sequence). Trimming left V 2 bases short and J 1 base short, with 13 bases between. The CDR3 runs to 16 residues.

CDR3 nucleotide sequence: TGTGCCAGCAGCGTAGGGCTAGCGGGGGCCTACGAGCAGTACTTC. Residues: CASSVGLAGAYEQYF. V usage is TRBV9 and J usage is TRBJ2-7; 10 bases map to TRBD2. The CDR3 has 15 residues. Germline values: CDR1 SGDLS, CDR2 YYNGEE. Trimming at V came to 0 bases and at J to 2 bases, leaving 2 bases not matched to a gene. Based on the CDR3 plus reference TRBV9 and TRBJ2-7, the full variable domain is DSGVTQTPKHLITATGQRVTLRCSPRSGDLSVYWYQQSLDQGLQFLIQYYNGEERAKGNILERFSAQQFPDLHSELNLSSLELGDSALYFCASSVGLAGAYEQYFGPGTRLTVT.